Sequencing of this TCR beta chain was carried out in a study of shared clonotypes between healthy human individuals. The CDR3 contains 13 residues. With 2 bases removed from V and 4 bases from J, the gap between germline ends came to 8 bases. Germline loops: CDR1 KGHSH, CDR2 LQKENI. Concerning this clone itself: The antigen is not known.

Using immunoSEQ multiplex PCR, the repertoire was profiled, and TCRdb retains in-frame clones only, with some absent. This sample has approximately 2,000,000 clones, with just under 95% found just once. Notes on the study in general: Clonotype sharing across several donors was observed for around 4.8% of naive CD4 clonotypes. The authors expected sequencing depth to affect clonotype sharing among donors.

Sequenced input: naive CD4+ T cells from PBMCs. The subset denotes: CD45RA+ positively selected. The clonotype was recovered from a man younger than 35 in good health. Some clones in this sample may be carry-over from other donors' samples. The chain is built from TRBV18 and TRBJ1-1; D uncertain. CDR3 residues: CASSPGLVTEAFF. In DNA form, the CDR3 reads TGTGCCAGCTCACCAGGGCTCGTCACTGAAGCTTTCTTT. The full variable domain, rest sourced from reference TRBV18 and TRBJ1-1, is NAGVMQNPRHLVRRRGQEARLRCSPMKGHSHVYWYRQLPEEGLKFMVYLQKENIIDESGMPKERFSAEFPKEGPSILRIQQVVRGDSAAYFCASSPGLVTEAFFGQGTRLTVV.